A single T cell receptor (beta chain) is shown here with its context. Antigen specificity is unknown. This may stem from a read error, because a much larger clone lies one nucleotide away. With 4 bases clipped from V and 1 base from J, the junction kept 5 bases outside the gene matches. CDR3 length: 15 amino acids. The germline CDR1 and CDR2 sequences are MGHRA and YSYEKL. The data are from a study of T cells in Graves' hyperthyroidism and ophthalmopathy. Overall study: Before treatment of any kind, peripheral blood was taken at initial diagnosis.

Graves' hyperthyroidism was deemed stable given no ophthalmopathy progression within 18 months. Overall study findings and caveats: From stable hyperthyroidism, ophthalmopathy was set apart by a 13 V-J model.

The TCR beta CDR3 regions underwent amplification using RNA transcripts as the source. The HTBI primer set served for first-round RT-PCR of the TCR CDR3. TCRdb processed the multiplex PCR reads anew with MiXCR; each CDR3 protein has one entry. The sample includes fewer than 250,000 distinct CDR3 sequences, about 15% of them seen just once. J is TRBJ2-3 and V is TRBV4-1; TRBD1 matches at 7 bases. Sample: blood. The source of this sequence is a man over 45 with Graves' hyperthyroidism. The CDR3: CASSRIGQGTDTQYF. The CDR3 DNA is TGCGCCAGCAGCCGGATAGGACAGGGCACAGATACGCAGTATTTT.